This T cell receptor beta chain came from a study of identifying expanded T cells in peripheral blood. Study outcomes and limitations: Variance in clone template counts between roughly two-week samples significantly increased with total template count across all healthy donors.

Produced via immunoSEQ multiplex PCR; TCRdb's table is partial and in-frame only. The sample has over 100,000 clones; approximately 89% are singletons. This CDR3 is built from 15 residues. V dropped 3 bases and J dropped 4 bases, with 13 bases sitting between them. Germline V gene sequence: CDR1 LNHDA, CDR2 SQIVND (reference sequence). Worth noting for this clone: Its antigen is currently unknown.

The chain couples TRBV19 to TRBJ1-3; D is unclear. The sequenced material came from blood. This receptor was identified in a person aged 18-70 years in good health. This chain's CDR3 is CASSMSYPVGNTIYF. The DNA for the CDR3 is TGTGCCAGTAGTATGTCCTACCCGGTCGGAAACACCATATATTTT.